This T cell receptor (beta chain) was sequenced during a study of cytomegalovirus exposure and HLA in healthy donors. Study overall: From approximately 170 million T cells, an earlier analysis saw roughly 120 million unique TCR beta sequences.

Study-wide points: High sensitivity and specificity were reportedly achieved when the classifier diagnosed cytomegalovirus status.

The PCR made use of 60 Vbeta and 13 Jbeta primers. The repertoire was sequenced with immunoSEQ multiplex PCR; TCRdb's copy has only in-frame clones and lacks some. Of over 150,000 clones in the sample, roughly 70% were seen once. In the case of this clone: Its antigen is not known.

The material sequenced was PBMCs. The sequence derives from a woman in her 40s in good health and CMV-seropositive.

The CDR3 reads CASSEDPISTDTQYF. Written as DNA, the CDR3 is TGTGCCAGCAGTGAAGATCCTATTAGCACAGATACGCAGTATTTT. The chain combines TRBV2 with TRBJ2-3; no clear D gene. Trimming pared 1 base from V and 0 bases from J, leaving 8 bases between. The CDR3 totals 15 residues. Germline CDR1 reads SNHLY; CDR2 reads FYNNEI. Complete variable domain (other parts from reference TRBV2 and TRBJ2-3): EPEVTQTPSHQVTQMGQEVILRCVPISNHLYFYWYRQILGQKVEFLVSFYNNEISEKSEIFDDQFSVERPDGSNFTLKIRSTKLEDSAMYFCASSEDPISTDTQYFGPGTRLTVL.